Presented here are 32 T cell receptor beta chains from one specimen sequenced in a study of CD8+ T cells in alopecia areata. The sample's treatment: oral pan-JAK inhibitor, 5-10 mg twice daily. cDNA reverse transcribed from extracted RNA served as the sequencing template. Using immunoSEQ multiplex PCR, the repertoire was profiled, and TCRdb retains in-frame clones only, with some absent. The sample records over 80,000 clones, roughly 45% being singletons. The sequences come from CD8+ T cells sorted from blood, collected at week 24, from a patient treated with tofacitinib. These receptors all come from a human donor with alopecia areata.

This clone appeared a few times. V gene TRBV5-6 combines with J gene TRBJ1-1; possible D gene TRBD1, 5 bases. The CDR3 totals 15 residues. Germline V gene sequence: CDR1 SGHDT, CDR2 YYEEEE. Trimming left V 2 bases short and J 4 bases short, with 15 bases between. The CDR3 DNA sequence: TGTGCCAGCAGCTTAGAGGGACTTTTGGGCACTGAAGCTTTCTTT. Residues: CASSLEGLLGTEAFF.

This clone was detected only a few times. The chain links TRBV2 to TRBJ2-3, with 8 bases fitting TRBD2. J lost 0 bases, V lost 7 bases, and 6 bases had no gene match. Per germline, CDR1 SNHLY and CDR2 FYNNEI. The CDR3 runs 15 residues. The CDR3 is CASIHGLASTDTQYF. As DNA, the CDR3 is TGTGCCAGCATCCACGGACTAGCCAGCACAGATACGCAGTATTTT.

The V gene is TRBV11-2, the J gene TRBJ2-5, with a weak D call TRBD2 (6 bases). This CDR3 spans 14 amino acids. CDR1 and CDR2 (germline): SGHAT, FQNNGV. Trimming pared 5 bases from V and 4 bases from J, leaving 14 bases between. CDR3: CASSLPGARETQYF. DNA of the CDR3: TGTGCCAGCAGCCTCCCGGGAGCCCGAGAGACCCAGTACTTC.

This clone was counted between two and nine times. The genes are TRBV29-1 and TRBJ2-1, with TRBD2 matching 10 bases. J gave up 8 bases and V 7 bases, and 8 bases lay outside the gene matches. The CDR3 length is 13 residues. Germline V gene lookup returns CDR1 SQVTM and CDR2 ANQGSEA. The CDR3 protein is CSAPAGTSDEQFF. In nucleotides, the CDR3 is TGCAGCGCCCCAGCCGGGACTAGCGATGAGCAGTTCTTC.

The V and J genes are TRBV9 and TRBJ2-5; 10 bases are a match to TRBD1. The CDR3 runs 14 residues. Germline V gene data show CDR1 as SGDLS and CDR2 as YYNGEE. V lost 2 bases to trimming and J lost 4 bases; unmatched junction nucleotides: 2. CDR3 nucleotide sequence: TGTGCCAGCAGCGTGGGGACAGGGGTAGAGACCCAGTACTTC. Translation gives CASSVGTGVETQYF.

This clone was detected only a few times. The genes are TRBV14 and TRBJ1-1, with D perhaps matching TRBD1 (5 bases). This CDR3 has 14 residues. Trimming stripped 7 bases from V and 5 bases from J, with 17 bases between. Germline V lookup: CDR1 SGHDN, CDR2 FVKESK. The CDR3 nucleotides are TGTGCCAGCAAGCAGAGGGGTGGTGGTACTGAAGCTTTCTTT. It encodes CASKQRGGGTEAFF.

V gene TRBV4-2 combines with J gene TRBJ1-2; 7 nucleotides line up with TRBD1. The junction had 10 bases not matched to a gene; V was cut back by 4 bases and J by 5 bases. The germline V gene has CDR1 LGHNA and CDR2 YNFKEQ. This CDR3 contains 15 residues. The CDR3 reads CASSPTSGQKYGYTF. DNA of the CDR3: TGTGCCAGCAGCCCAACATCGGGACAGAAATATGGCTACACCTTC.

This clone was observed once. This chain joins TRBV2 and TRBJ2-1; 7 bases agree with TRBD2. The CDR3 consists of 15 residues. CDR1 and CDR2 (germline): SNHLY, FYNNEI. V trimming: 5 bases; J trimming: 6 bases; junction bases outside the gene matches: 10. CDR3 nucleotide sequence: TGTGCCAGCAGTATGGGGCAGGGACTATCCAATGAGCAGTTCTTC. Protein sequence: CASSMGQGLSNEQFF.

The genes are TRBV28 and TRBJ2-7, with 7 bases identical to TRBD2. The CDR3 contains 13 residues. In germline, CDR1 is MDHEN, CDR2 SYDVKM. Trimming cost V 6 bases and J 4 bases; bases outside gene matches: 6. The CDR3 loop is CASSKRGEYEQYF. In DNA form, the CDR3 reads TGTGCCAGCAGCAAACGGGGGGAGTACGAGCAGTACTTC.

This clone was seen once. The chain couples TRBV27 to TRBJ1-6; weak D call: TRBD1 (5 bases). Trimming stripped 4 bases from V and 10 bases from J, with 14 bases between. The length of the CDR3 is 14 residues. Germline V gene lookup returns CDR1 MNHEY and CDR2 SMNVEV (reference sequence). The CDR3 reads CASSSRVGGSPLHF. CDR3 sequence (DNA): TGTGCCAGCAGTTCGCGAGTGGGGGGATCACCCCTCCACTTT.

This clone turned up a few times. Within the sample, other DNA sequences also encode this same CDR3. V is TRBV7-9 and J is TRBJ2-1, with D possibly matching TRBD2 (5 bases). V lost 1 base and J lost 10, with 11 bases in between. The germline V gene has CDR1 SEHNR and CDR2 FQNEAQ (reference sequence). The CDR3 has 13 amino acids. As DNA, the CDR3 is TGTGCCAGCAGCTTAGGAGGGTTGGGCGAGCAGTTCTTC. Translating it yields CASSLGGLGEQFF.

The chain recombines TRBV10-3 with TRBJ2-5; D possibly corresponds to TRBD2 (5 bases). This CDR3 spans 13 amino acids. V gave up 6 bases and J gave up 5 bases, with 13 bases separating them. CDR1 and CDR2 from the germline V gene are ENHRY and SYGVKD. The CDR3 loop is CAIREVGWETQYF. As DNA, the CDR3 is TGTGCCATCAGGGAGGTAGGATGGGAGACCCAGTACTTC.

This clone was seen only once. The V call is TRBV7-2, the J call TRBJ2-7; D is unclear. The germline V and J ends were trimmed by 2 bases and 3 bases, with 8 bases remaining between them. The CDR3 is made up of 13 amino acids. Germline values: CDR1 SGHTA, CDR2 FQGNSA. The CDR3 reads CASSLSDHYEQYF. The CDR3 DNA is TGTGCCAGCAGCTTATCCGACCACTACGAGCAGTACTTC.

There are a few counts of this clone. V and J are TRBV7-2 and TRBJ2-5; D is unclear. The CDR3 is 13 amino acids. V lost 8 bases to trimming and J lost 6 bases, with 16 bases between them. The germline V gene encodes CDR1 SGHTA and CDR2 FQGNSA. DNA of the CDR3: TGTGCCAGCCTTTCCTCGCCTTCAAAGACCCAGTACTTC. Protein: CASLSSPSKTQYF.

The CDR3 region is CASRTGQKNYEQYF. CDR3 DNA sequence: TGTGCCAGCAGGACGGGACAGAAGAACTACGAGCAGTACTTC. The chain links TRBV27 to TRBJ2-7; 7 bases map to TRBD1. The V and J ends lost 6 bases and 3 bases, in that order; junction bases with no gene match: 8. The CDR3 consists of 14 residues. Germline V gives CDR1 MNHEY, CDR2 SMNVEV (reference sequence).

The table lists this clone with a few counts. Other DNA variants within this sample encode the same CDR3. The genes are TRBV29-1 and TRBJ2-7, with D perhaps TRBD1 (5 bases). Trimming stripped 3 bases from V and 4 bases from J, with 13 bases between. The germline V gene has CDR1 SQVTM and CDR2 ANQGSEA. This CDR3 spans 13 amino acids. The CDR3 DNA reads TGCAGCGTTGAGGTAGCAGGGCCATACGAGCAGTACTTC. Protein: CSVEVAGPYEQYF.

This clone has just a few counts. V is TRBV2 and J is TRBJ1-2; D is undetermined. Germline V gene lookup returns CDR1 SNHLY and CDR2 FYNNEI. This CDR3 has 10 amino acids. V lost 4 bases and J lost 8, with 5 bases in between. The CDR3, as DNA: TGTGCCAGCAGTGCCGTGGGCTACACCTTC. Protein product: CASSAVGYTF.

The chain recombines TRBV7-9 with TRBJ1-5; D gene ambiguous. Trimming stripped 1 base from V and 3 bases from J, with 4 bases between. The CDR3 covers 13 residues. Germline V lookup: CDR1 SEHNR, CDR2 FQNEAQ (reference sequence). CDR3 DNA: TGTGCCAGCAGCTTAGAGGCCAATCAGCCCCAGCATTTT. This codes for CASSLEANQPQHF.

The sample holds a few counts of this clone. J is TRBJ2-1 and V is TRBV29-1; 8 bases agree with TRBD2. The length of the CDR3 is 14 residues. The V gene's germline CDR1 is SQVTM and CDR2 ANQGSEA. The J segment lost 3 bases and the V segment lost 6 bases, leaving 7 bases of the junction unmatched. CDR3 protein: CSVPTSALYNEQFF. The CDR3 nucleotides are TGCAGCGTCCCGACTAGCGCACTCTACAATGAGCAGTTCTTC.

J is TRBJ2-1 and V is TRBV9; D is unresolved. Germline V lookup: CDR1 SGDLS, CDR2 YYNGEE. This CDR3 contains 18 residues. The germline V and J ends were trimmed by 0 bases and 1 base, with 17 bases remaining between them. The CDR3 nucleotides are TGTGCCAGCAGCGTAGAAGGGTTGGGGTCCCCTTCCTACAATGAGCAGTTCTTC. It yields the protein CASSVEGLGSPSYNEQFF.

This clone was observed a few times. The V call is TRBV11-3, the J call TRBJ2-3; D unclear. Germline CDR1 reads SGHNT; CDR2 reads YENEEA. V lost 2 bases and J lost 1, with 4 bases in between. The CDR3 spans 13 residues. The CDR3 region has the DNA TGTGCCAGCAGCTTACCTGGCACAGATACGCAGTATTTT. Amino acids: CASSLPGTDTQYF. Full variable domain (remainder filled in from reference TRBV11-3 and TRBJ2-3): EAGVVQSPRYKIIEKKQPVAFWCNPISGHNTLYWYLQNLGQGPELLIRYENEEAVDDSQLPKDRFSAERLKGVDSTLKIQPAELGDSAVYLCASSLPGTDTQYFGPGTRLTVL.

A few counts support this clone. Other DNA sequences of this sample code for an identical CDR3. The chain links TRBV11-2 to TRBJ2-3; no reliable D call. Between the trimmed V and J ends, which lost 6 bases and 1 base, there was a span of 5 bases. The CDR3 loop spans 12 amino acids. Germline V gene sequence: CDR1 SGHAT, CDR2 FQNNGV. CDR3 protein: CASSLGTDTQYF. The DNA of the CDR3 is TGTGCCAGCAGTCTCGGCACAGATACGCAGTATTTT. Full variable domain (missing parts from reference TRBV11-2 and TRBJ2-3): EAGVAQSPRYKIIEKRQSVAFWCNPISGHATLYWYQQILGQGPKLLIQFQNNGVVDDSQLPKDRFSAERLKGVDSTLKIQPAKLEDSAVYLCASSLGTDTQYFGPGTRLTVL.

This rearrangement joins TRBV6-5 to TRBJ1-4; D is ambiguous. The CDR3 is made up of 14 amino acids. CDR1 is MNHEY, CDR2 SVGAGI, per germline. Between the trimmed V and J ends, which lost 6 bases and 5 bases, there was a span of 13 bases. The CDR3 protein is CASSDYPGNEKLFF. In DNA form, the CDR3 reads TGTGCCAGCAGCGATTACCCGGGAAATGAAAAACTGTTTTTT.

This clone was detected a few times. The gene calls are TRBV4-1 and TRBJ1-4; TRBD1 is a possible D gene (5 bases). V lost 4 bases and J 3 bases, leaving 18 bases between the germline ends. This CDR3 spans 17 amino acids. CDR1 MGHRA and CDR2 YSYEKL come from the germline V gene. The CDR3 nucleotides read TGCGCCAGCAGCCCCCTGGGACCCCGGACTTCTAATGAAAAACTGTTTTTT. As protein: CASSPLGPRTSNEKLFF.

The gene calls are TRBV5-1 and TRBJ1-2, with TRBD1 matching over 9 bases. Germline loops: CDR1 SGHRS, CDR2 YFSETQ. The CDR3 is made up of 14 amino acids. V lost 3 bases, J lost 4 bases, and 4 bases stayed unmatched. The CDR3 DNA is TGCGCCAGCAGCTCACGGACAGGGGTCTATGGCTACACCTTC. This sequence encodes CASSSRTGVYGYTF.

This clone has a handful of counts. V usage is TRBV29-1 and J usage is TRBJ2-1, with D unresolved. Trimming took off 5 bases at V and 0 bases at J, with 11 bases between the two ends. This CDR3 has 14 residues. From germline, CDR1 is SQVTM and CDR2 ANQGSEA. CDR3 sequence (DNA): TGCAGCGTTCCCGACAAAGGCTCCTACAATGAGCAGTTCTTC. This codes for CSVPDKGSYNEQFF.

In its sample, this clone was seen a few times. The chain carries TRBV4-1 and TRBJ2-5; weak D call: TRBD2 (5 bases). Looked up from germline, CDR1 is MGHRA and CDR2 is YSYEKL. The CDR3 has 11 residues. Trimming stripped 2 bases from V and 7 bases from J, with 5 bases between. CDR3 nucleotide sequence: TGCGCCAGCAGCCAAAGCGGGACCCAGTACTTC. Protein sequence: CASSQSGTQYF.

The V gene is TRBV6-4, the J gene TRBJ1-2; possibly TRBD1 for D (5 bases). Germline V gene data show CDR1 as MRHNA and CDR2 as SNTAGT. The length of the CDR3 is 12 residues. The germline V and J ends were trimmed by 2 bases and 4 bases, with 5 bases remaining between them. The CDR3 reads CASSDGGYGYTF. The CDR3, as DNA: TGTGCCAGCAGTGACGGGGGCTATGGCTACACCTTC.

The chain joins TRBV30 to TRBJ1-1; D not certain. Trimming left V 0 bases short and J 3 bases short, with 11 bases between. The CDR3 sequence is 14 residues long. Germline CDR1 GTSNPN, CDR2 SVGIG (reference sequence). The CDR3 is CAWSVHWTHTEAFF. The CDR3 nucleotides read TGTGCCTGGAGTGTACATTGGACTCACACTGAAGCTTTCTTT.

In DNA, the CDR3 is TGCGCCAGCAGCGCGGGGACAGGGTCCTACGAGCAGTACTTC. Translation gives CASSAGTGSYEQYF. The chain recombines TRBV5-1 with TRBJ2-7; 9 bases map to TRBD1. J was trimmed by 1 base and V by 4 bases; bases with no gene match: 3. The CDR3 runs to 14 residues. Germline V gene lookup returns CDR1 SGHRS and CDR2 YFSETQ.

As DNA, the CDR3 is TGTGCCAGTAGTATCGGCTCCATTGGCTACACCTTC. Its translation is CASSIGSIGYTF. The rearrangement links TRBV19 to TRBJ1-2, with D hard to call. This CDR3 has 12 amino acids. V lost 3 bases and J 7 bases, leaving 9 bases between the germline ends. Germline V gene data show CDR1 as LNHDA and CDR2 as SQIVND (reference sequence).

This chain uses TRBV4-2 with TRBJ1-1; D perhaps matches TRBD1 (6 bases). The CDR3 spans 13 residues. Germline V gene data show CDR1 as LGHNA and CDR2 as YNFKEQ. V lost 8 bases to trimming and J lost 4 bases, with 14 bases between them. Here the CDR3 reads CASALGGPTEAFF. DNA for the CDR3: TGTGCCAGCGCGCTAGGGGGGCCCACTGAAGCTTTCTTT.